This TCR beta chain was obtained from a study of CD8+ T cells in alopecia areata. About the research overall: Tofacitinib was taken orally by treated patients, and the dose was 5 to 10 mg twice daily.

As regards this clone: As yet, its antigen is unknown.

Collection of lesional scalp punch biopsies and peripheral blood was performed in alopecia areata patients. Germline V gives CDR1 SNHLY, CDR2 FYNNEI. Trimming cost V 8 bases and J 1 base, with 8 bases left between them. The CDR3 contains 12 residues. Findings of the study overall: Normal scalp showed lower clonality than lesional scalp, especially alopecia totalis/universalis.

Sequencing relied on a cDNA template that was reverse transcribed from extracted RNA. Method: immunoSEQ multiplex PCR; TCRdb's copy keeps in-frame clones and lacks some. The sample consists of about 160,000 clones, approximately 50% of them appearing once. The chain links TRBV2 to TRBJ1-1; no clear D. The sequencing input was CD4+ T cells sorted from blood. This sequence originates from a human donor with alopecia areata. The CDR3 DNA is TGTGCCAGCGGTGTATGGAACACTGAAGCTTTCTTT. Protein sequence: CASGVWNTEAFF.